Listed below are T cell receptor beta chains from one sample, sequenced in a study of cytomegalovirus exposure and HLA in healthy donors. Only in-frame clones appear in the TCRdb table, and some are missing; sequencing was by immunoSEQ multiplex PCR. The profile shows 130,000 to 150,000 clones, roughly 62% of them singletons. Sequencing was performed on PBMCs. Receptor source: a man aged 60-69 years in good health and CMV-seronegative. The CDR3 runs from the conserved cysteine through the conserved F or W. The D gene is left open where the match is weak. Clone sizes are given selectively: once, few, many, or a class where the clone is expanded.

>TRBV5-1|few|TRBJ2-1|-
TGCGCCAGCAGCTTGGAACTAGTATACGATGAGCAGTTCTTC
CASSLELVYDEQFF
>TRBV28|-|TRBJ1-2|TRBD1
TGTGCCAGCAGCCGGGACAGGGGGCGCGGCTATGGCTACACCTTC
CASSRDRGRGYGYTF
>TRBV7-2|-|TRBJ1-5|-
TGTGCCAGCAGCTTAACGGTTAATCAGCCCCAGCATTTT
CASSLTVNQPQHF
>TRBV25-1|once|TRBJ2-7|-
TGTGCCAGCAGTCCTCTTTACGAGCAGTACTTC
CASSPLYEQYF
>TRBV7-2|-|TRBJ2-1|TRBD2
TGTGCCAGCAGCTTAGTGTTGGGGGAGGGTGAGCAGTTCTTC
CASSLVLGEGEQFF
>TRBV13|-|TRBJ1-2|-
TGTGCCAGCAGCTTTCGGGACAATAACTATGGCTACACCTTC
CASSFRDNNYGYTF
>TRBV2|-|TRBJ1-3|TRBD1
TGTGCCAGCAGTGGGTACAGGGGGCGAGGAAACACCATATATTTT
CASSGYRGRGNTIYF
>TRBV4-3|-|TRBJ2-7|-
TGCGCCAGCAGCCAAAGAAGGGGCTACGAGCAGTACTTC
CASSQRRGYEQYF
>TRBV9|-|TRBJ2-1|TRBD2
TGTGCCAGCAGCGTTTTGACTAGCGGAGACAATGAGCAGTTCTTC
CASSVLTSGDNEQFF
>TRBV19|-|TRBJ2-7|-
TGTGCCACCGCGCGAGACACAAACTCCTACGAGCAGTACTTC
CATARDTNSYEQYF
>TRBV6-1|-|TRBJ2-2|-
TGTGCCAGCAGTGAATCCGGGGGGAGGGGGGACCCTTCCGGGGAGCTGTTTTTT
CASSESGGRGDPSGELFF
>TRBV28|-|TRBJ1-2|-
TGTGCCAGCAGGCGGGGGGGCTACACCTTC
CASRRGGYTF
>TRBV7-2|-|TRBJ1-3|TRBD1
TGTGCCAGCAGCCTCAAAACAGGGGAGCGAAACACCATATATTTT
CASSLKTGERNTIYF
>TRBV6-1|-|TRBJ2-2|-
TGTGCCAGCAGTGAATTGGAGGCTGGGGAGCTGTTTTTT
CASSELEAGELFF
>TRBV9|once|TRBJ2-7|-
TGTGCCAGCAGCGTAGGGGGCGCGTCAGCATATTTCTACGAGCAGTACTTC
CASSVGGASAYFYEQYF
>TRBV27|-|TRBJ2-3|TRBD1
TGTGCCAGCAGTCCCCGGGACAGGGATACAGATACGCAGTATTTT
CASSPRDRDTDTQYF
>TRBV27|-|TRBJ2-7|-
TGTGCCAGCAGTCCGACCCGACTTGGTTATACGCCCTACGAGCAGTACTTC
CASSPTRLGYTPYEQYF
>TRBV15|-|TRBJ2-7|-
TGTGCCACCAGCAGAGATAAGGCAGGGGATGTGCAGTACTTC
CATSRDKAGDVQYF
>TRBV6-5|-|TRBJ1-1|-
TGTGCCAGCAAACTTTCAGGCGAGACTGAAGCTTTCTTT
CASKLSGETEAFF
>TRBV6-1|-|TRBJ2-7|TRBD2
TGTGCCAGCACAATAGATGGGACTAGCGAGCAGTACTTC
CASTIDGTSEQYF
>TRBV2|-|TRBJ2-3|TRBD2
TGTGCCAGCAGTCCGGGACTAGCGGGAGGGGCAGATACGCAGTATTTT
CASSPGLAGGADTQYF
>TRBV19|-|TRBJ1-2|-
TGTGCCTCGGCCTGGAGTGGCTACACCTTC
CASAWSGYTF
>TRBV7-6|few|TRBJ1-4|TRBD1
TGTGCCAGCAGCCAGGGGGTTACTAATGAAAAACTGTTTTTT
CASSQGVTNEKLFF
>TRBV5-6|once|TRBJ2-1|TRBD2
TGTGCCAGCAGCTTAAGACTAGCGGGAGGGTACAATGAGCAGTTCTTC
CASSLRLAGGYNEQFF
>TRBV7-9|-|TRBJ1-1|-
TGTGCCAGCAGGCGGAACCGGGACACTGAAGCTTTCTTT
CASRRNRDTEAFF
>TRBV5-1|-|TRBJ1-1|-
TGCGCCAGCAGCCCTCGGGGGGGACTCACTGAAGCTTTCTTT
CASSPRGGLTEAFF
>TRBV7-9|few|TRBJ1-5|-
TGTGCCAGCAGCCCCCGGGATAGCAATCAGCCCCAGCATTTT
CASSPRDSNQPQHF
>TRBV5-5|-|TRBJ1-4|TRBD1
TGTGCCAGCAGCGACAGGGGTTGGAATGAAAAACTGTTTTTT
CASSDRGWNEKLFF
>TRBV5-6|-|TRBJ2-7|TRBD1
TGTGCCAGCAGAAACCGGGACAGGGGGCTTGAGCAGTACTTC
CASRNRDRGLEQYF
>TRBV15|-|TRBJ2-5|TRBD2
TGTGCCACCAGCAGAGGGACTAGCGGGAGGAGATTGGGAGAGACCCAGTACTTC
CATSRGTSGRRLGETQYF
>TRBV19|-|TRBJ2-2|TRBD2
TGTGCCAGTAGTATATCGCTAGCGGAAGCAAACACCGGGGAGCTGTTTTTT
CASSISLAEANTGELFF
>TRBV7-9|-|TRBJ1-4|-
TGTGCCAGCAGCTCGTACAGGGACCAAAATGAAAAACTGTTTTTT
CASSSYRDQNEKLFF
>TRBV2|-|TRBJ1-6|TRBD1
TGTGCCAGCAAAAGGACAGGGCAAAACTATAATTCACCCCTCCACTTT
CASKRTGQNYNSPLHF
>TRBV6-6|-|TRBJ2-5|TRBD1
TGTGCCAGCAGTAGGACAGGGGCTGGAGGAGAGACCCAGTACTTC
CASSRTGAGGETQYF
>TRBV5-6|-|TRBJ1-1|-
TGTGCCAGCAGCTTGTACGCGGGCACTGAAGCTTTCTTT
CASSLYAGTEAFF
>TRBV5-4|-|TRBJ2-1|TRBD2
TGTGCCAGCAGCCCCCGGTCGTCCAGCGGGAGGGGGAATGAGCAGTTCTTC
CASSPRSSSGRGNEQFF
>TRBV11-2|few|TRBJ2-5|TRBD1
TGTGCCAGCCGGAGGCCCGGGACAGGACAAGAGACCCAGTACTTC
CASRRPGTGQETQYF
>TRBV7-2|-|TRBJ1-4|TRBD1
TGTGCCAGCGGCCGGGACAGGGATGCAACTAATGAAAAACTGTTTTTT
CASGRDRDATNEKLFF
>TRBV5-6|-|TRBJ1-6|TRBD1
TGTGCCAGCAGCTTCACAGGGGCCCAACATTCACCCCTCCACTTT
CASSFTGAQHSPLHF
>TRBV9|-|TRBJ2-2|-
TGTGCCAGCAGCGTAGGGGAGACCGGGGAGCTGTTTTTT
CASSVGETGELFF
>TRBV6-1|-|TRBJ1-1|-
TGTGCCAGCCCAGGGATTAGGTACACTGAAGCTTTCTTT
CASPGIRYTEAFF
>TRBV5-1|-|TRBJ1-1|TRBD1
TGCGCCAGCAGCTCACAGGGGCTGAGTGACACTGAAGCTTTCTTT
CASSSQGLSDTEAFF
>TRBV6-5|-|TRBJ2-7|-
TGTGCCAGCAGCCCCGGACACACTCCCTCCTACGAGCAGTACTTC
CASSPGHTPSYEQYF
>TRBV19|few|TRBJ2-3|TRBD1
TGTGCCAGTGGCACCGGGACAGGGGAGAGCACAGATACGCAGTATTTT
CASGTGTGESTDTQYF
>TRBV30|-|TRBJ1-5|-
TGTGCCTGGAGTGTACTTAGACAGCCCCAGCATTTT
CAWSVLRQPQHF
>TRBV27|many|TRBJ2-1|-
TGTGCCAGCAGTTTTGGGGCTAGCGCTGAGCAGTTCTTC
CASSFGASAEQFF
>TRBV28|-|TRBJ2-2|TRBD1
TGTGCCAGCAGTCCCGGGACAGGGAATCCCGGGGAGCTGTTTTTT
CASSPGTGNPGELFF
>TRBV6-1|-|TRBJ2-5|-
TGTGCCATTTTTAGCCAGTTCCAAGAGACCCAGTACTTC
CAIFSQFQETQYF